Each of the 9 T cell receptor beta chains below was sequenced from the same sample in a study of tumor-infiltrating lymphocytes in oesophageal squamous cell carcinoma. In TCRdb, the PCR reads were re-called with MiXCR into one record per CDR3 protein. The data hold tens of thousands of distinct CDR3 sequences, with roughly 35% observed a single time. Sample: esophageal tumor tissue. The receptors derive from a male donor with esophageal squamous cell carcinoma.

This clonotype appeared a single time. The chain carries TRBV27 and TRBJ2-3; D call uncertain. Judging by the DNA end, TRBJ2-1 fits better; the J call may be wrong. The CDR3 extends over 13 amino acids. Germline CDR1 and CDR2: MNHEY and SMNVEV (reference sequence). The CDR3 DNA reads TGTGCCAGCAGTCTGCCCGGCCGCAATGAGCAGTTCTTC. This gives the protein CASSLPGRNEQFF.

This clonotype was detected ten times or more. The chain carries TRBV7-9 and TRBJ2-1, with D perhaps matching TRBD2 (6 bases). Germline CDR1 reads SEHNR; CDR2 reads FQNEAQ (reference sequence). With 2 bases removed from V and 3 bases from J, the gap between germline ends came to 11 bases. The CDR3 sequence is 15 residues long. CDR3 sequence: CASSLLTSHYNEQFF. CDR3 nucleotides: TGTGCCAGCAGCTTATTGACTAGTCACTACAATGAGCAGTTCTTC.

This clonotype was counted many times. One junction end does not reproduce the germline sequence, and a read error may be involved. The J gene is TRBJ1-6, the V gene TRBV6-1; D is uncertain. CDR1 is MNHNS and CDR2 is SASEGT in the germline V gene. CDR3 size: 12 residues. Here the CDR3 DNA reads TGTGCCAGCAGTCCCTATAATTCACCCCTCCACTTC. The encoded protein is CASSPYNSPLHF.

This clonotype was counted only a few times. The gene calls are TRBV7-3 and TRBJ2-7, with D unclear. The end of the DNA aligns better with TRBJ2-5, so the J call may be wrong. The germline V gene has CDR1 SGHTA and CDR2 FQGTGA. The CDR3 covers 13 residues. The CDR3 region has the DNA TGTGCCAGCAGCGAAGGGCCTGAAGAGACCCAGTACTTC. As protein: CASSEGPEETQYF.

This clonotype was counted many times. At one of its ends the junction is not consistent with the germline gene, which may arise from a read error. This sequence joins TRBV12-3 or TRBV12-4 and TRBJ2-1; D may be TRBD1 (5 bases). The CDR3 consists of 14 residues. The chain's CDR3 is CASSLVPGSSPLHF. CDR3 coding DNA: TGTGCCAGCAGTTTGGTGCCAGGGTCATCACCCCTCCACTTC.

The chain uses TRBV6-6 and TRBJ1-2; 7 bases agree with TRBD1. The CDR3 totals 14 residues. V was clipped by 0 bases and J by 5 bases; unmatched bases: 3. Per the germline V gene, CDR1 is MNHNY and CDR2 is SVGAGI (reference sequence). This CDR3 is CASSYSTGLYGYTF. CDR3 nucleotide sequence: TGTGCCAGCAGTTACTCGACAGGGTTGTATGGCTACACCTTC.

This clonotype was picked up many times. The V call is TRBV5-4, the J call TRBJ1-2; 7 nucleotides align to TRBD1. The CDR3 has 14 amino acids. V trimming: 1 base; J trimming: 4 bases; junction bases outside the gene matches: 4. Germline V gene data show CDR1 as SGHNT and CDR2 as YYREEE (reference sequence). This CDR3 reads CASSLKGAGYGYTF. CDR3 in DNA: TGTGCCAGCAGCTTGAAGGGGGCGGGCTATGGCTACACCTTC. The full variable domain, rest sourced from reference TRBV5-4 and TRBJ1-2, is ETGVTQSPTHLIKTRGQQVTLRCSSQSGHNTVSWYQQALGQGPQFIFQYYREEENGRGNFPPRFSGLQFPNYSSELNVNALELDDSALYLCASSLKGAGYGYTFGSGTRLTVV.

The sample holds many counts of this clonotype. The J gene is TRBJ2-5, the V gene TRBV5-1; a weak D match, TRBD1 (8 bases). V was clipped by 5 bases and J by 5 bases, with 16 bases between them. There are 14 residues in the CDR3. Germline CDR1 is SGHRS and CDR2 is YFSETQ. CDR3 region: CASRLGQGGETQYF. For the CDR3, the DNA is TGCGCCAGCAGACTCGGACAGGGAGGGGAGACCCAGTACTTC.

This clonotype has ten or more counts. The chain combines TRBV6-6 with TRBJ1-2; D might be TRBD1 (5 bases). Between the trimmed V and J ends, which lost 0 bases and 2 bases, there was a span of 7 bases. CDR1 and CDR2 (germline): MNHNY, SVGAGI (reference sequence). The CDR3 has 14 residues. DNA of the CDR3: TGTGCCAGCAGTTACTCGGGGGGGAACTATGGCTACACCTTC. It translates to CASSYSGGNYGYTF.